The rows below give T cell receptor beta chains drawn from one sample of a study of metastatic and nonmetastatic thyroid tumors. TCRdb redid the clone calls on the PCR reads using MiXCR. The data hold around 18,000 clones, with around 13% observed a single time. The sequenced sample consisted of tumor tissue. The receptors originated from a female donor with papillary thyroid cancer or a benign thyroid nodule (not recorded which). Some clones in this sample may be carry-over from other donors' samples. The CDR3 runs from the conserved cysteine through the conserved F or W. The D gene is left open where the match is weak. Rows may omit the clone size; those that give it use once, few, many or a size class.

DNA: TGTGCCAGCAGCAGGGACACCCAAGAGACCCAGTACTTC
CDR3: CASSRDTQETQYF
J: TRBJ2-5
V: TRBV5-4
D: -
size: few

DNA: TGTGCCAGCAGACCCAGCGGGAGGGCTAAAAGCGAGCAGTACTTC
CDR3: CASRPSGRAKSEQYF
J: TRBJ2-7
V: TRBV27
D: TRBD2
size: medium-sized

DNA: TGTGCCAGCAGAGGGGTGAACACTGAAGCTTTCTTT
CDR3: CASRGVNTEAFF
J: TRBJ1-1
V: TRBV7-4
D: -
size: -

DNA: TGCAGTGCTAGGCCGGGTTTGGGTGGGGATGAGCAGTTCTTC
CDR3: CSARPGLGGDEQFF
J: TRBJ2-1
V: TRBV20-1
D: -
size: -

DNA: TGCGCCAGCAGCCTTAGACAGGGAGTAAATGAAAAACTGTTTTTT
CDR3: CASSLRQGVNEKLFF
J: TRBJ1-4
V: TRBV5-1
D: TRBD1
size: -

DNA: TGTGCCAGCAGCGTAGATCGAGTAGCGGGAGGCGGCAATGAGCAGTTCTTC
CDR3: CASSVDRVAGGGNEQFF
J: TRBJ2-1
V: TRBV9
D: TRBD2
size: many

DNA: TGTGCCATCAGTGAGAGGGCTGGAGCGGGAGATACGCAGTATTTT
CDR3: CAISERAGAGDTQYF
J: TRBJ2-3
V: TRBV10-3
D: -
size: few

DNA: TGTGCCAGCAGTTTATCGGGGGTCTACGAGCAGTACTTC
CDR3: CASSLSGVYEQYF
J: TRBJ2-7
V: TRBV27
D: -
size: medium-sized

DNA: TGTGCCAGCAGGATACAGGGGTTCCTGAACACTGAAGCTTTCTTT
CDR3: CASRIQGFLNTEAFF
J: TRBJ1-1
V: TRBV2
D: TRBD1
size: many

DNA: TGCGCCAGCAGCTTGGGGGACTATCGGGCGTTCTTC
CDR3: CASSLGDYRAFF
J: TRBJ2-1
V: TRBV5-1
D: TRBD2
size: many

DNA: TGCAGTGCTTTCCACCCGGATGAAAAACTGTTTTTT
CDR3: CSAFHPDEKLFF
J: TRBJ1-4
V: TRBV20-1
D: -
size: many

DNA: TGTGCCAGCAGCTTGGCCTTGAACTCACCCCTCCACTTT
CDR3: CASSLALNSPLHF
J: TRBJ1-6
V: TRBV5-8
D: -
size: many

DNA: TGTGCCAGCTCACTCGGGACCGACTATGGCTACACCTTC
CDR3: CASSLGTDYGYTF
J: TRBJ1-2
V: TRBV18
D: -
size: many

DNA: TGTGCCAGCAGTTACAGCGGCCCCTACGAGCAGTACTTC
CDR3: CASSYSGPYEQYF
J: TRBJ2-7
V: TRBV6-5
D: -
size: many

DNA: TGTGCCAGCACCCGGACAGTAACTTACTATGGCTACACCTTC
CDR3: CASTRTVTYYGYTF
J: TRBJ1-2
V: TRBV6-1
D: -
size: many

DNA: TGTGCCAGCATTGGGTTTGTTAGCTCCTACAATGAGCAGTTCTTC
CDR3: CASIGFVSSYNEQFF
J: TRBJ2-1
V: TRBV6-1
D: -
size: few

DNA: TGTGCCAGCATGACTCGAGGAAACTACGAGCAGTACTTC
CDR3: CASMTRGNYEQYF
J: TRBJ2-7
V: TRBV2
D: -
size: -

DNA: TGTGCCAGCAGCATCGGGACATCTAATTACAATGAGCAGTTCTTC
CDR3: CASSIGTSNYNEQFF
J: TRBJ2-1
V: TRBV6-2/TRBV6-3
D: -
size: few

DNA: TGTGCCACCACTAGGGGACAGGGAAACACTGAAGCTTTCTTT
CDR3: CATTRGQGNTEAFF
J: TRBJ1-1
V: TRBV2
D: TRBD1
size: many

DNA: TGCGCCAGCAGTGAGTCGAGGACGAGGCGGGGGTTCCCAGATACGCAGTATTTT
CDR3: CASSESRTRRGFPDTQYF
J: TRBJ2-3
V: TRBV10-1
D: TRBD2
size: many

DNA: TGTGCCAGCAGTGCGGGACAGGGGGCTAGGTATGGCTACACCTTC
CDR3: CASSAGQGARYGYTF
J: TRBJ1-2
V: TRBV6-1
D: TRBD1
size: many

DNA: TGTGCCAGCAGCTTAGATTTGGGACAGGGCCAGGAGACCCAGTACTTC
CDR3: CASSLDLGQGQETQYF
J: TRBJ2-5
V: TRBV11-2
D: TRBD1
size: many

DNA: TGCGCCAGCAGCATCTTGGACGGGGGGAACTATGGCTACACCTTC
CDR3: CASSILDGGNYGYTF
J: TRBJ1-2
V: TRBV5-1
D: -
size: many

DNA: TGTGCCGGTCTAGCGGGGGGTCCGACCCCAAACTACCAAGAGACCCAGTACTTC
CDR3: CAGLAGGPTPNYQETQYF
J: TRBJ2-5
V: TRBV6-1
D: TRBD2
size: many

DNA: TGCGCCAGCAGCTTGGTTCCCGTCCACAATAATTCACCCCTCCACTTT
CDR3: CASSLVPVHNNSPLHF
J: TRBJ1-6
V: TRBV5-1
D: -
size: many

DNA: TGTGCCAGCAGCTTAGCGGGGTGGGCCCCTCCCCTTGCGGCTTTCTTT
CDR3: CASSLAGWAPPLAAFF
J: TRBJ1-1
V: TRBV11-1
D: -
size: many

DNA: TGTGCCAGCAGTTACCCCGGACATTATTATGGCTACACCTTC
CDR3: CASSYPGHYYGYTF
J: TRBJ1-2
V: TRBV6-5
D: -
size: many

DNA: TGCAGTGCTAGAGACTTCGGGCGTCCCACCGGGGAGCTGTTTTTT
CDR3: CSARDFGRPTGELFF
J: TRBJ2-2
V: TRBV20-1
D: -
size: many

DNA: TGTGCCAGTACACCCGGGGGAGGGCCCCTCTCTGGGGCCAACGTCCTGACTTTC
CDR3: CASTPGGGPLSGANVLTF
J: TRBJ2-6
V: TRBV18
D: TRBD2
size: many

DNA: TGCGCCATCCGGCACGGGAGTGTCACCGGGGAGCTGTTTTTT
CDR3: CAIRHGSVTGELFF
J: TRBJ2-2
V: TRBV10-2
D: -
size: many

DNA: TGTGCCTGGAGTGTAGGGCCAGGGGATCGGAATCAGCCCCAGCATTTT
CDR3: CAWSVGPGDRNQPQHF
J: TRBJ1-5
V: TRBV30
D: -
size: medium-sized

DNA: TGTGCCATCAGTGGGGCCTACGAGCAGTACTTC
CDR3: CAISGAYEQYF
J: TRBJ2-7
V: TRBV10-3
D: -
size: many

DNA: TGTGCCATCAGTGACCCCCCTAGGGAAGCTTTCTTT
CDR3: CAISDPPREAFF
J: TRBJ1-1
V: TRBV10-3
D: -
size: many

DNA: TGCAGTGCTACCCGGCTAGCGGGGGGAAAAGATACGCAGTATTTT
CDR3: CSATRLAGGKDTQYF
J: TRBJ2-3
V: TRBV20-1
D: TRBD2
size: many

DNA: TGTGCCAGCAGCTACGACAGGCTAAACACTGAAGCTTTCTTT
CDR3: CASSYDRLNTEAFF
J: TRBJ1-1
V: TRBV7-9
D: -
size: many

DNA: TGCAGTGTAGCGGGGGGTTACGAGACCCAGTACTTC
CDR3: CSVAGGYETQYF
J: TRBJ2-5
V: TRBV20-1
D: TRBD2
size: -

DNA: TGTGCCAGGGAAACCGGGACAGATTATACCTGGGAGCTGTTTTTT
CDR3: CARETGTDYTWELFF
J: TRBJ2-2
V: TRBV2
D: TRBD1
size: -